The 30 T cell receptor beta chains presented below share a single source sample, sequenced in a study of cytomegalovirus exposure and HLA in healthy donors. Primers for the PCR totalled 60 Vbeta and 13 Jbeta. The protocol was immunoSEQ multiplex PCR, while the TCRdb copy is restricted to in-frame clones and leaves out a portion. This table holds approximately 150,000 clones, less than 90% found once. The source material was PBMCs. The receptors were gathered from a boy aged 2 to 9 in good health and CMV-seronegative.

This clone showed up just a few times. The chain combines TRBV25-1 with TRBJ1-6; D is unresolved. The CDR3 runs 15 residues. V was pared by 0 bases and J by 7 bases, with 10 bases between. Germline assignment: CDR1 MGHDK and CDR2 SYGVNS. CDR3 amino acids: CASSEYSTGNSPLHF. For the CDR3, the DNA is TGTGCCAGCAGTGAATATAGCACCGGGAATTCACCCCTCCACTTT.

This chain joins TRBV29-1 and TRBJ2-7; 8 bases line up with TRBD1. V was clipped by 1 base and J by 3 bases; unmatched bases: 2. Germline CDR1 reads SQVTM; CDR2 reads ANQGSEA. The CDR3 is made up of 13 amino acids. CDR3 sequence (DNA): TGCAGCGTTGAAGCCGGGACAGGCTACGAGCAGTACTTC. Amino acid sequence: CSVEAGTGYEQYF.

The chain combines TRBV29-1 with TRBJ2-1; no clear D. The CDR3 is 14 amino acids. Germline V gene sequence: CDR1 SQVTM, CDR2 ANQGSEA. The V gene lost 5 bases and the J gene lost 0 bases, with 11 bases spanning the gap. CDR3 in DNA: TGCAGCGTTACCTACAGCAGCTCCTACAATGAGCAGTTCTTC. Translation gives CSVTYSSSYNEQFF.

This clone appeared a single time. V gene TRBV14 combines with J gene TRBJ1-2; D unclear. Germline V CDR1 and CDR2: SGHDN, FVKESK. There are 15 residues in the CDR3. Trimming cost V 1 base and J 7 bases, with 16 bases left between them. The CDR3 DNA sequence: TGTGCCAGCAGCCAAGGGCCCTCCGTTCCCCCTGGCTACACCTTC. Its translation: CASSQGPSVPPGYTF.

Regarding this clone: At one end the junction does not follow the germline gene, possibly because of a read error. The same CDR3 also results from other DNA sequences found in this sample. This chain uses TRBV5-1 with TRBJ2-7, with 12 bases lining up with TRBD1. CDR3 length: 19 residues. Germline loops: CDR1 SGHRS, CDR2 YFSETQ. CDR3 residues: CASSSNSPGTGGGWYEQYF. As DNA, the CDR3 is TGCGCCAGCAGCTCCAACAGTCCCGGGACAGGGGGCGGGTGGTACGAGCAGTACTTT.

The V call is TRBV6-1, the J call TRBJ1-1, with D perhaps TRBD1 (6 bases). Trimming removed 3 bases from V and 10 bases from J, with 18 bases in between. CDR3 length equals 14 residues. CDR1 and CDR2 from the germline V gene are MNHNS and SASEGT. Written as DNA, the CDR3 is TGTGCCAGCAGTGAGGGACGAGGACAGAGGGGAGCTTTCTTT. This encodes CASSEGRGQRGAFF.

CDR3 coding DNA: TGTGCCAGTAGTAGGACAGGGACCTACGAGCAGTACTTC. This gives the protein CASSRTGTYEQYF. V and J are TRBV19 and TRBJ2-7; 8 bases line up with TRBD1. The CDR3 length is 13 residues. With V trimmed by 4 bases and J by 2 bases, 1 base remained unmatched. Germline V CDR1 and CDR2: LNHDA, SQIVND (reference sequence).

The gene calls are TRBV4-2 and TRBJ2-3, with 11 nucleotides matching TRBD1. After removal of 4 bases from V and 5 bases from J, the junction contained 5 bases not matched to a gene. This CDR3 contains 15 residues. CDR1 LGHNA and CDR2 YNFKEQ come from the germline V gene. CDR3: CASSRDRGERDTQYF. The CDR3 DNA reads TGTGCCAGCAGCCGGGACAGGGGGGAGAGAGATACGCAGTATTTT.

J is TRBJ1-5 and V is TRBV19, with TRBD1 identical over 7 bases. CDR3 length: 14 amino acids. V lost 10 bases to trimming and J lost 0 bases; unmatched junction nucleotides: 6. The V gene's germline CDR1 is LNHDA and CDR2 SQIVND (reference sequence). CDR3 region: CATTGAYSNQPQHF. The CDR3 region has the DNA TGTGCCACTACAGGGGCGTATAGCAATCAGCCCCAGCATTTT. The variable domain in full, with the rest retrieved from reference TRBV19 and TRBJ1-5, is DGGITQSPKYLFRKEGQNVTLSCEQNLNHDAMYWYRQDPGQGLRLIYYSQIVNDFQKGDIAEGYSVSREKKESFPLTVTSAQKNPTAFYLCATTGAYSNQPQHFGDGTRLSIL.

V usage is TRBV9 and J usage is TRBJ2-1; possibly TRBD2 for D (6 bases). Trimming removed 4 bases at V and 5 bases at J, with 19 bases between. Germline V gene sequence: CDR1 SGDLS, CDR2 YYNGEE. The CDR3 totals 16 residues. CDR3: CASSRVAEEHHNEQFF. The CDR3 coding sequence is TGTGCCAGCAGCCGGGTAGCGGAAGAGCACCACAATGAGCAGTTCTTC.

This clone was seen a handful of times. The J gene is TRBJ2-7, the V gene TRBV5-4, with D uncertain. V gave up 4 bases and J gave up 4 bases, with 12 bases separating them. Germline V lookup: CDR1 SGHNT, CDR2 YYREEE (reference sequence). The CDR3 has 13 amino acids. The DNA for the CDR3 is TGTGCCAGCAGCCATGGGCCAGATTACGAGCAGTACTTC. This gives the protein CASSHGPDYEQYF.

The V and J genes are TRBV5-1 and TRBJ2-2, with TRBD1 as a possible D gene (6 bases). The CDR3 consists of 19 residues. Germline V gene sequence: CDR1 SGHRS, CDR2 YFSETQ. V was shortened by 0 bases and J by 3 bases, with 21 bases between the two germline ends. Here the CDR3 DNA reads TGCGCCAGCAGCTTGGTCTCGTTTTGGCAGGGGATCGACACCGGGGAGCTGTTTTTT. Protein product: CASSLVSFWQGIDTGELFF.

The chain couples TRBV9 to TRBJ2-3, with D possibly matching TRBD2 (5 bases). V was pared by 0 bases and J by 0 bases, with 14 bases between. This CDR3 region has 17 residues. Germline loops: CDR1 SGDLS, CDR2 YYNGEE. CDR3: CASSVATRAVSTDTQYF. As DNA, the CDR3 is TGTGCCAGCAGCGTAGCTACGAGGGCTGTCAGCACAGATACGCAGTATTTT.

The chain's CDR3 is CASRPGQVETQYF. CDR3 coding DNA: TGTGCCAGCAGACCGGGACAAGTAGAGACCCAGTACTTC. The chain employs TRBV6-1 and TRBJ2-5; D may be TRBD1 (6 bases). The CDR3 length is 13 residues. Trimming pared 6 bases from V and 4 bases from J, leaving 12 bases between. From germline, CDR1 is MNHNS and CDR2 SASEGT.

The chain combines TRBV7-2 with TRBJ1-1; 9 nucleotides align to TRBD1. This CDR3 is built from 15 residues. CDR1 is SGHTA, CDR2 FQGNSA, per germline. V dropped 5 bases and J dropped 6; count of bases not matched to a gene: 10. The CDR3 reads CASSRKTGGYSEAFF. The CDR3 region has the DNA TGTGCCAGCAGCCGAAAGACAGGGGGGTATTCTGAAGCTTTCTTT.

J is TRBJ2-5 and V is TRBV5-4; 13 bases fit TRBD2. Germline trimming cut 3 bases from V and 4 bases from J; bases unmatched to any gene: 3. The CDR3 contains 15 residues. Germline-derived CDR1 and CDR2 are SGHNT and YYREEE (reference sequence). The CDR3 protein is CASSSGLAGVETQYF. As DNA, the CDR3 is TGTGCCAGCAGCTCCGGACTAGCGGGGGTAGAGACCCAGTACTTC.

The table lists this clone with a few counts. The chain couples TRBV19 to TRBJ1-5, with a weak D call TRBD1 (6 bases). Germline-derived CDR1 and CDR2 are LNHDA and SQIVND (reference sequence). V shed 1 base and J shed 6 bases, with 13 bases lying between them. The CDR3 covers 15 residues. CDR3 nucleotide sequence: TGTGCCAGTAGTATAGGAACAGGGTCCAGTCAGCCCCAGCATTTT. Its translation is CASSIGTGSSQPQHF.

The chain employs TRBV7-9 and TRBJ2-1; 7 bases agree with TRBD2. The CDR3 is 14 amino acids. From germline, CDR1 is SEHNR and CDR2 FQNEAQ (reference sequence). Trimming cost V 5 bases and J 7 bases; bases outside gene matches: 8. The CDR3 DNA reads as TGTGCCAGCAGCCCGACTAGCTCGCATAATGAGCAGTTCTTC. Translated, it gives CASSPTSSHNEQFF.

This clone has just a few counts. The chain combines TRBV7-9 with TRBJ1-1; D gene unclear. CDR1 and CDR2 (germline): SEHNR, FQNEAQ (reference sequence). V lost 0 bases to trimming and J lost 8 bases, with 7 bases between them. The CDR3 runs 12 residues. The DNA for the CDR3 is TGTGCCAGCAGCTTAGCGAGGCAGGAAGCTTTCTTT. Amino acids: CASSLARQEAFF.

This chain uses TRBV7-7 with TRBJ2-3, with 7 bases aligning to TRBD2. CDR1 SSHAT and CDR2 FNYEAQ come from the germline V gene (reference sequence). This CDR3 spans 16 amino acids. J lost 3 bases, V lost 1 base, and 7 bases had no gene match. CDR3 protein: CASSLVAGEGTDTQYF. In nucleotides, the CDR3 is TGTGCCAGCAGCTTAGTTGCGGGAGAAGGGACAGATACGCAGTATTTT.

J is TRBJ2-5 and V is TRBV2, with a tentative D call TRBD2 (7 bases). The V gene lost 8 bases and the J gene lost 2 bases, with 15 bases spanning the gap. CDR3 length equals 14 residues. Germline CDR1 reads SNHLY; CDR2 reads FYNNEI. CDR3 region: CASLEGGLQETQYF. CDR3 sequence (DNA): TGTGCCAGCCTGGAGGGGGGGCTGCAAGAGACCCAGTACTTC.

The chain has TRBV5-4 and TRBJ2-3; TRBD2 matches at 7 bases. CDR3 length: 14 residues. V dropped 0 bases and J dropped 3; count of bases not matched to a gene: 1. Looked up from germline, CDR1 is SGHNT and CDR2 is YYREEE (reference sequence). CDR3 in amino acids: CASSLVSGTDTQYF. CDR3 nucleotides: TGTGCCAGCAGCTTGGTTAGCGGGACAGATACGCAGTATTTT.

The rearrangement uses TRBV5-1 and TRBJ2-5, with a possible D match to TRBD2 (6 bases). The CDR3 is 15 amino acids. Germline CDR1 SGHRS, CDR2 YFSETQ. V shed 6 bases and J shed 0 bases, with 15 bases lying between them. This chain's CDR3 is CASNPYGGYQETQYF. The CDR3 bases are TGCGCCAGCAACCCCTACGGAGGGTACCAAGAGACCCAGTACTTC.

The chain couples TRBV18 to TRBJ2-5; D unresolved. CDR1 KGHSH and CDR2 LQKENI come from the germline V gene. The V end lost 0 bases, the J end lost 0 bases, and 11 bases lay between the germline ends. The CDR3 has 16 amino acids. In DNA form, the CDR3 reads TGTGCCAGCTCACCACCTCCCCCCAGAAACCAAGAGACCCAGTACTTC. Its translation is CASSPPPPRNQETQYF.

The chain carries TRBV27 and TRBJ2-1; TRBD1 matches at 10 bases. Germline V gene lookup returns CDR1 MNHEY and CDR2 SMNVEV (reference sequence). Losses at the gene ends were 6 bases for V and 6 bases for J; bases not matched to a gene: 14. CDR3 size: 17 residues. CDR3 bases: TGTGCCAGCAGCTTAGATGCGGGACAGGGGATGCGCAATGAGCAGTTCTTC. Its translation: CASSLDAGQGMRNEQFF.

CDR3 nucleotides: TGTGCCAGTCACCCAGGGGATCGGGAGACCCAGTACTTC. This sequence encodes CASHPGDRETQYF. The V call is TRBV28, the J call TRBJ2-5, with TRBD1 as a possible D gene (6 bases). CDR1 is MDHEN, CDR2 SYDVKM, per germline. The CDR3 is 13 residues long. Trimming stripped 9 bases from V and 5 bases from J, with 16 bases between.

The gene calls are TRBV11-2 and TRBJ2-1; possible D gene TRBD1, 6 bases. Trimming removed 2 bases at V and 3 bases at J, with 11 bases between. The CDR3 has 15 residues. The germline CDR1 and CDR2 sequences are SGHAT and FQNNGV. CDR3 loop: CASSLTGYGYNEQFF. Written as DNA, the CDR3 is TGTGCCAGCAGCTTAACAGGGTACGGCTACAATGAGCAGTTCTTC.

The V and J genes are TRBV28 and TRBJ2-7; weak D call: TRBD1 (6 bases). The germline CDR1 and CDR2 sequences are MDHEN and SYDVKM. V was trimmed by 2 bases and J by 3 bases, leaving 17 bases between them. This CDR3 region has 16 residues. CDR3: CASSLIRGTTYYEQYF. The CDR3 DNA sequence: TGTGCCAGCAGTTTAATTAGAGGGACAACATACTACGAGCAGTACTTC.

This sequence joins TRBV4-2 and TRBJ1-2, with D possibly TRBD1 on 5 matching bases. The CDR3 contains 14 residues. The germline gives CDR1 LGHNA, CDR2 YNFKEQ. The V gene lost 0 bases and the J gene lost 7 bases, with 12 bases spanning the gap. Here the CDR3 DNA reads TGTGCCAGCAGCCAAGATTTAGGGGCTGCTGGCTACACCTTC. This gives the protein CASSQDLGAAGYTF.

This chain joins TRBV5-1 and TRBJ2-3; a weak D match, TRBD1 (6 bases). From germline, CDR1 is SGHRS and CDR2 YFSETQ. V shed 2 bases and J shed 3 bases, with 13 bases lying between them. This CDR3 is 15 amino acids long. The CDR3 DNA follows: TGCGCCAGCAGCTTAGAAACAGGGCTTACAGATACGCAGTATTTT. Translated, it gives CASSLETGLTDTQYF.